These 20 T cell receptor beta chains originate from one sample sequenced in a study of blood T cell repertoires in COVID-19. Here immunoSEQ multiplex PCR was the method, and the copy in TCRdb shows in-frame clones only, minus some. Of about 250,000 clones listed, roughly 85% were seen once; the top ten hold less than 6.5%. Sequenced material: peripheral blood. These receptors originate from a man between 50 and 59 years old with COVID-19, enrolled during active disease.

This clone was observed once. The V call is TRBV5-1, the J call TRBJ2-7; 8 bases are a match to TRBD2. Germline CDR1 and CDR2: SGHRS and YFSETQ. The junction had 11 bases not matched to a gene; V was cut back by 1 base and J by 2 bases. The CDR3 spans 17 residues. The CDR3 sequence: CASSLFPSGQITYEQYF. The CDR3 coding sequence is TGCGCCAGCAGCTTGTTTCCTAGCGGGCAAATAACCTACGAGCAGTACTTC.

This sequence joins TRBV19 and TRBJ2-2; tentatively, D is TRBD1 (5 bases). V dropped 3 bases and J dropped 5 bases, with 7 bases sitting between them. The CDR3 spans 13 residues. Germline V gene lookup returns CDR1 LNHDA and CDR2 SQIVND (reference sequence). CDR3 amino acids: CASSISGTGELFF. CDR3 nucleotides: TGTGCCAGTAGTATTTCAGGGACCGGGGAGCTGTTTTTT.

V is TRBV9 and J is TRBJ2-1; 13 bases fit TRBD2. V dropped 4 bases and J dropped 4; count of bases not matched to a gene: 5. Germline assignment: CDR1 SGDLS and CDR2 YYNGEE. CDR3 length equals 16 residues. Here the CDR3 DNA reads TGTGCCAGCAGCTTCTCGGGACTAGCGGGGTACAATGAGCAGTTCTTC. Its protein product is CASSFSGLAGYNEQFF.

The rearrangement links TRBV13 to TRBJ2-3, with 15 bases lining up with TRBD2. V lost 4 bases, J lost 0 bases, and 8 bases stayed unmatched. The CDR3 is 19 residues long. CDR1 is PRHDT, CDR2 FYEKMQ, per germline (reference sequence). The CDR3 sequence: CASSSEGTSGRLSTDTQYF. Here the CDR3 DNA reads TGTGCCAGCAGCTCCGAGGGGACTAGCGGGAGGCTAAGCACAGATACGCAGTATTTT.

This clone was counted a single time. The rearrangement links TRBV10-3 to TRBJ1-2; D might be TRBD1 (6 bases). CDR1 is ENHRY, CDR2 SYGVKD, per germline. This CDR3 has 15 residues. V lost 4 bases to trimming and J lost 4 bases, with 16 bases between them. The CDR3 nucleotides read TGTGCCATCAGTGTCCAGGACGGGACATTCTATGGCTACACCTTC. Amino acids: CAISVQDGTFYGYTF.

This clone is a singleton in its sample. V and J are TRBV7-2 and TRBJ1-6, with 7 positions matching TRBD1. Germline trimming cut 5 bases from V and 7 bases from J; bases unmatched to any gene: 11. The CDR3 consists of 16 residues. The V gene's germline CDR1 is SGHTA and CDR2 FQGNSA. This CDR3 is CASSPQTGQRNSPLHF. DNA of the CDR3: TGTGCCAGCAGCCCTCAGACGGGACAGAGAAATTCACCCCTCCACTTT.

The rearrangement uses TRBV6-1 and TRBJ2-2; 15 bases are a match to TRBD2. Germline assignment: CDR1 MNHNS and CDR2 SASEGT. V trimming: 4 bases; J trimming: 4 bases; junction bases outside the gene matches: 13. The CDR3 covers 20 residues. CDR3 nucleotides: TGTGCCAGCAGTGTCCTGATGCCGGGACTAGCGGGGGGCCCCACCGGGGAGCTGTTTTTT. Translating it yields CASSVLMPGLAGGPTGELFF.

The chain employs TRBV27 and TRBJ1-6; D remains unclear. This CDR3 has 16 residues. Germline values: CDR1 MNHEY, CDR2 SMNVEV (reference sequence). Trimming shortened V by 0 bases and J by 5 bases, and 11 bases separated the two germline ends. The CDR3 sequence: CASSLSPRRNNSPLHF. The CDR3 DNA follows: TGTGCCAGCAGTTTATCGCCCCGGCGGAATAATTCACCCCTCCACTTT.

The gene calls are TRBV7-8 and TRBJ1-6, with 8 positions matching TRBD1. CDR1 SGHVS and CDR2 FQNEAQ come from the germline V gene. The CDR3 consists of 17 residues. Unmatched junction bases numbered 13, after V lost 5 bases and J lost 7 bases. The CDR3 spells CASSPNRDRRTNSPLHF. The CDR3 nucleotides read TGTGCCAGCAGCCCAAACCGGGACAGGAGGACGAATTCACCCCTCCACTTT.

The genes are TRBV5-8 and TRBJ1-1; D is possibly TRBD1 (6 bases). The V gene lost 4 bases and the J gene lost 4 bases, with 14 bases spanning the gap. Germline values: CDR1 SGHTS, CDR2 YDEGEE. The CDR3 is made up of 14 amino acids. This CDR3 is CASSPRGYSTEAFF. In DNA form, the CDR3 reads TGTGCCAGCAGCCCCAGGGGTTATAGCACTGAAGCTTTCTTT.

V and J are TRBV5-3 and TRBJ2-5; TRBD2 might be the D (6 bases). TRBV5-3 is annotated as an ORF whose role is uncertain. The ends were cut back, 0 bases at V and 5 bases at J, with 8 bases in the middle. This CDR3 contains 13 residues. CDR3: CARSLVSGETQYF. The DNA for the CDR3 is TGTGCCAGAAGCTTGGTTAGCGGTGAGACCCAGTACTTC.

The chain couples TRBV19 to TRBJ2-3, with D tentatively TRBD2 (7 bases). This CDR3 has 17 amino acids. Germline-derived CDR1 and CDR2 are LNHDA and SQIVND (reference sequence). Trimming cost V 6 bases and J 0 bases, with 19 bases left between them. CDR3: CASRPRSAGASTDTQYF. The CDR3 DNA follows: TGTGCCAGTAGGCCCAGGTCGGCGGGGGCTAGCACAGATACGCAGTATTTT. The whole variable domain, remainder taken from reference TRBV19 and TRBJ2-3, is DGGITQSPKYLFRKEGQNVTLSCEQNLNHDAMYWYRQDPGQGLRLIYYSQIVNDFQKGDIAEGYSVSREKKESFPLTVTSAQKNPTAFYLCASRPRSAGASTDTQYFGPGTRLTVL.

This chain connects TRBV30 to TRBJ2-1; no clear D. The CDR3 has 12 residues. Germline V gene sequence: CDR1 GTSNPN, CDR2 SVGIG (reference sequence). Trimming removed 0 bases at V and 4 bases at J, with 4 bases between. The CDR3 protein is CAWSVQYNEQFF. In DNA, the CDR3 is TGTGCCTGGAGTGTCCAGTACAATGAGCAGTTCTTC.

The V gene is TRBV19, the J gene TRBJ1-1; 9 bases are shared with TRBD1. J was trimmed by 4 bases and V by 5 bases; bases with no gene match: 5. The CDR3 is made up of 14 amino acids. CDR1 is LNHDA, CDR2 SQIVND, per germline (reference sequence). CDR3 bases: TGTGCCAGTAGTCAGGACAGGGGCACCACTGAAGCTTTCTTT. Translated, it gives CASSQDRGTTEAFF. The whole variable domain, filled in from reference TRBV19 and TRBJ1-1, reads DGGITQSPKYLFRKEGQNVTLSCEQNLNHDAMYWYRQDPGQGLRLIYYSQIVNDFQKGDIAEGYSVSREKKESFPLTVTSAQKNPTAFYLCASSQDRGTTEAFFGQGTRLTVV.

This clone has more than one count but fewer than ten. J is TRBJ2-5 and V is TRBV7-2, with a possible D match to TRBD1 (6 bases). The V end was cut by 5 bases, the J end by 4 bases, with 14 bases between. This CDR3 has 14 amino acids. CDR1 is SGHTA, CDR2 FQGNSA, per germline. CDR3 protein: CASSQRAGAETQYF. In nucleotides, the CDR3 is TGTGCCAGCAGCCAAAGGGCAGGGGCAGAGACCCAGTACTTC.

The gene calls are TRBV5-1 and TRBJ2-3; possibly TRBD2 for D (5 bases). CDR1 SGHRS and CDR2 YFSETQ come from the germline V gene. The CDR3 length is 16 residues. The V gene lost 0 bases and the J gene lost 0 bases, with 11 bases spanning the gap. The CDR3 nucleotides are TGCGCCAGCAGCTTGGAGCGGCCTGCTAGCACAGATACGCAGTATTTT. As protein: CASSLERPASTDTQYF. Using reference TRBV5-1 and TRBJ2-3 for the parts outside the CDR3, the full variable domain is KAGVTQTPRYLIKTRGQQVTLSCSPISGHRSVSWYQQTPGQGLQFLFEYFSETQRNKGNFPGRFSGRQFSNSRSEMNVSTLELGDSALYLCASSLERPASTDTQYFGPGTRLTVL.

The chain joins TRBV12-3 or TRBV12-4 to TRBJ1-5; D gene uncertain. Trimming removed 7 bases at V and 4 bases at J, with 11 bases between. The CDR3 has 13 residues. The CDR3 region is CASTPRRNQPQHF. The CDR3 DNA sequence: TGTGCCAGCACCCCAAGGAGAAATCAGCCCCAGCATTTT.

The CDR3 reads CASSPQANEQFF. As DNA, the CDR3 is TGTGCCAGCAGCCCCCAGGCCAATGAGCAGTTCTTC. The chain uses TRBV7-8 and TRBJ2-1; D gene unclear. CDR1 and CDR2 (germline): SGHVS, FQNEAQ. The CDR3 contains 12 residues. Trimming cost V 5 bases and J 6 bases, with 8 bases left between them.

The V gene is TRBV28, the J gene TRBJ2-6, with 7 positions matching TRBD1. V shed 4 bases and J 1 base; nucleotides not matched to a gene: 4. CDR3 length equals 16 residues. The germline gives CDR1 MDHEN, CDR2 SYDVKM. DNA of the CDR3: TGTGCCAGCAGTTCGACAGGGCCATCTGGGGCCAACGTCCTGACTTTC. Translated, it gives CASSSTGPSGANVLTF.

This chain uses TRBV6-5 with TRBJ1-1, with D perhaps TRBD1 (6 bases). Per the germline V gene, CDR1 is MNHEY and CDR2 is SVGAGI. This CDR3 contains 13 residues. Deletions cut 11 bases from V and 0 bases from J, with 13 bases between. Written as DNA, the CDR3 is TGTGCCTCTAATAGGGGGATGAACACTGAAGCTTTCTTT. This translates into CASNRGMNTEAFF.